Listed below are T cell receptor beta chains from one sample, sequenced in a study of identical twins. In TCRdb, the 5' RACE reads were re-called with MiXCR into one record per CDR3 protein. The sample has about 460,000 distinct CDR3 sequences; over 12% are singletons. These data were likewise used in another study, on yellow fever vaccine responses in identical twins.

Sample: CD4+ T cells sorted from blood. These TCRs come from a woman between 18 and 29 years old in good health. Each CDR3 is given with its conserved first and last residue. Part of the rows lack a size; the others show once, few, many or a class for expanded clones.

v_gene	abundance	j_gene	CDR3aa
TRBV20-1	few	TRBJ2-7	CSASGADRGPYEQYF
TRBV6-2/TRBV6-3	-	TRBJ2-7	CASRLAGVYEQYF
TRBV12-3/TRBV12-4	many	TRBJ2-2	CASRKELAGELFF
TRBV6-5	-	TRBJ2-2	CASSYSLRGSGGELFF
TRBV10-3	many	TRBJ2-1	CAISESSGRINEQFF
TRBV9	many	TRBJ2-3	CASSVGGNSHTDTQYF
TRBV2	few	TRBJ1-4	CASSEAGSNEKLFF
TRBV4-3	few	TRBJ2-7	CASSPRGTGVREQYF
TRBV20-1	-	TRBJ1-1	CSAPNQGLLEAFF
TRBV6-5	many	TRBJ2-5	CASSAHQGTQYF
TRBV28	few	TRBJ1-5	CASSFGQGVGQPQHF
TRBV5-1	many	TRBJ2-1	CASSLVGQGEQFF
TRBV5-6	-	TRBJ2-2	CASSLGRSYTGELFF
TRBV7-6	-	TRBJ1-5	CASSLAVGQGQPQHF
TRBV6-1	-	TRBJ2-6	CASTRREQSGANVLTF
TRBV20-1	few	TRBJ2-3	CSALKAGLADTQYF
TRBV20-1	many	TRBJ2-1	CSARDYSGVTYNEQFF
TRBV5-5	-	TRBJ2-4	CASSFAQRGGQNIQYF
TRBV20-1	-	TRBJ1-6	CSARDPSQGNNSPLHF
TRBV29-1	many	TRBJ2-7	CSVNTGTHEQYF
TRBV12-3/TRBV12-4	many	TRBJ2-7	CASSRRGEQYF
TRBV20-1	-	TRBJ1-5	CSASRGGDQPQHF
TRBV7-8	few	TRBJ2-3	CASSQLAGGPDTQYF
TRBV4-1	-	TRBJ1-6	CASSQGTRQDSPLHF
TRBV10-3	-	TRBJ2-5	CAISERGVRQETQYF
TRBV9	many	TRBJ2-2	CASSASGRRGTGELFF
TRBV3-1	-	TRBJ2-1	CASSQGLAGGPVEQFF
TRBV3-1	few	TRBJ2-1	CASSSQAGGNYNEQFF
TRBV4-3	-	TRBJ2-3	CASSQGTSGRPADTQYF
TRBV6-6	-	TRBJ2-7	CASRLASSYEQYF
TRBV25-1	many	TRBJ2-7	CASSASGGSYEQYF
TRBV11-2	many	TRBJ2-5	CASSSGLAETQYF
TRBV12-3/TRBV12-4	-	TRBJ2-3	CASSLWDGTDTQYF
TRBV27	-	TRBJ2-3	CASSFHGTSGISTDTQYF
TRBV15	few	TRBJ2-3	CATSRDAGGSSDTQYF
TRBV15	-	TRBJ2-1	CATGKSSYNEQFF
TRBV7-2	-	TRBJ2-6	CASSFPGQVGANVLTF
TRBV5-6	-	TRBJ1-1	CASSLGRGKNTEAFF
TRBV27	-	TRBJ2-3	CASSLERFTDTQYF
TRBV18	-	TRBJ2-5	CASSRGLAGKYQETQYF
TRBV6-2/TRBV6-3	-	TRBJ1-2	CASSSTPSYGYTF
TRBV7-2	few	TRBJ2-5	CASSPIPGQGRWETQYF
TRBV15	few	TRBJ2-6	CATTWTGGSGANVLTF
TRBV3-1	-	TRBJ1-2	CASSQDPGGVGNGYTF
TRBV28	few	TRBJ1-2	CAGGGDLNYGYTF
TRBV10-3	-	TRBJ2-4	CAISESGQGGSNIQYF
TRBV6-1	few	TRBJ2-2	CASSMQGLTGELFF
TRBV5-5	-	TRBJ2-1	CASSLDLGGPEQFF
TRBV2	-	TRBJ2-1	CASRGGQGNYNEQFF
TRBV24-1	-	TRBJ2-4	CATSETGDQNIQYF
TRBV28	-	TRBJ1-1	CASSPRGGFGPEAFF
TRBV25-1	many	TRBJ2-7	CASSQLSGYEQYF
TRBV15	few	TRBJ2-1	CATSKETSGLREQFF
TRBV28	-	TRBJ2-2	CASGLGTANTGELFF
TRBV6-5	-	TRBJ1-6	CASSYSGTALNNSPLHF